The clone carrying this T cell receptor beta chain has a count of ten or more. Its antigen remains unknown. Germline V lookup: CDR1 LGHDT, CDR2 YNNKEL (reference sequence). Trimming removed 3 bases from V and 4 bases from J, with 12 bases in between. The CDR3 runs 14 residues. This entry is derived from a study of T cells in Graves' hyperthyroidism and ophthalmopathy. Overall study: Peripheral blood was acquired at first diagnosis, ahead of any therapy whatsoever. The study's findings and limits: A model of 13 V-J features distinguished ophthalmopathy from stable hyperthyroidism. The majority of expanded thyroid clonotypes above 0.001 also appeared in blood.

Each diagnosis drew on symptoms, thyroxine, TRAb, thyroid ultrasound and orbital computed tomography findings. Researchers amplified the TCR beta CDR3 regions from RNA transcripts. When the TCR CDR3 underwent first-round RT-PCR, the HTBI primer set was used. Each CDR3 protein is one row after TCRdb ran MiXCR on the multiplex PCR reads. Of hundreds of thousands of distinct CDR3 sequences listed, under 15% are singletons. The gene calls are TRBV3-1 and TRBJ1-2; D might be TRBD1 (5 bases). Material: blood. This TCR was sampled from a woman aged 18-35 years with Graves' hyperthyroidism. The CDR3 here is CASSQPQDRYGYTF. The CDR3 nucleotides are TGTGCCAGCAGCCAGCCACAGGACCGCTATGGCTACACCTTC.